The rows below give T cell receptor beta chains drawn from one sample of a study of blood T cell repertoires in COVID-19. The repertoire was sequenced with immunoSEQ multiplex PCR; TCRdb's copy has only in-frame clones and lacks some. Here the sample spans over 250,000 clones, 88% being singletons. The source material was peripheral blood. These receptors came from a woman in her 70s with COVID-19, enrolled during active disease. CDR3s leave out the opening cysteine and the closing phenylalanine or tryptophan.

V gene	J gene	CDR3 protein
TRBV19	TRBJ2-2	ASSTARGANTGELF
TRBV19	TRBJ1-1	ATGDRVNTEAF
TRBV3-1/TRBV3-2	TRBJ1-1	ASSRTGSEAF
TRBV15	TRBJ1-4	ATSPRRHPNEKLF
TRBV5-4	TRBJ2-2	ASSLRQEANTGELF
TRBV5-1	TRBJ2-1	ASSLVTYNNEQF
TRBV11-2	TRBJ1-2	ASSLNRGEDYGYT
TRBV4-3	TRBJ1-1	ASSQVNSGYTEAF
TRBV30	TRBJ1-2	AWKSPNYGYT
TRBV29-1	TRBJ2-1	SVVLGYEQF
TRBV11-2	TRBJ2-7	ASSLDAGTGLPYEQY
TRBV9	TRBJ2-1	ASSVGHTSSYNEQF
TRBV28	TRBJ1-3	ASTPSTRNTIY
TRBV7-9	TRBJ2-5	ASSLDPVETQY
TRBV2	TRBJ1-1	ASSADSNTEAF
TRBV24-1	TRBJ1-5	ATRDREMDQPQH
TRBV5-8	TRBJ2-3	ASSLLAGGDTQY
TRBV18	TRBJ1-1	ASSRTGGDDTEAF
TRBV6-4	TRBJ2-1	ASSLYRSGRTNEQF
TRBV27	TRBJ2-7	ASSLSTEGGRPSYEQY
TRBV6-5	TRBJ2-1	ASGQFLYNEQF
TRBV18	TRBJ1-1	ASSNNAGSMNTEAF
TRBV28	TRBJ1-1	ASSRGTGANTEAF
TRBV27	TRBJ2-5	ASSLSRAGTGDRETQY
TRBV11-2	TRBJ2-7	ASSSTSRGRYEQY
TRBV10-1	TRBJ2-7	ARSGALPYEQY
TRBV5-1	TRBJ2-7	ASSLQGGYSYEQY
TRBV28	TRBJ1-4	AIFNEKLF
TRBV19	TRBJ2-1	ASSRSPRGQYEQF
TRBV5-8	TRBJ1-2	ASSFQALGSGYT
TRBV18	TRBJ2-5	ASSPPPGAQETQY
TRBV5-5	TRBJ2-3	ASSLEELYTDTQY
TRBV28	TRBJ1-2	ASRGTARGYT
TRBV4-1	TRBJ2-1	ASAPLAVYNEQF
TRBV5-1	TRBJ2-7	ASSLAWQTYEQY
TRBV3-1/TRBV3-2	TRBJ2-7	ASSQEFGTGNYEQY
TRBV18	TRBJ1-5	ASSRVRVDSNQPQH
TRBV28	TRBJ1-5	ASTRQSNQPQH
TRBV9	TRBJ2-1	ASSVAGGTVGQF
TRBV5-6	TRBJ2-1	ASSLTGVLINEQF
TRBV10-3	TRBJ1-2	AIRGTSPWGGYT
TRBV7-9	TRBJ2-7	ASSFQRASEQY
TRBV5-6	TRBJ2-1	ASSTDYNEQF
TRBV4-3	TRBJ2-7	ASSPTLDRGSYEQY
TRBV19	TRBJ2-7	ASSILAGDGEQY
TRBV19	TRBJ1-5	ASRSGVQPQH
TRBV9	TRBJ2-1	ASSVALGQTDNEQF
TRBV10-3	TRBJ2-3	AISERQPTQY